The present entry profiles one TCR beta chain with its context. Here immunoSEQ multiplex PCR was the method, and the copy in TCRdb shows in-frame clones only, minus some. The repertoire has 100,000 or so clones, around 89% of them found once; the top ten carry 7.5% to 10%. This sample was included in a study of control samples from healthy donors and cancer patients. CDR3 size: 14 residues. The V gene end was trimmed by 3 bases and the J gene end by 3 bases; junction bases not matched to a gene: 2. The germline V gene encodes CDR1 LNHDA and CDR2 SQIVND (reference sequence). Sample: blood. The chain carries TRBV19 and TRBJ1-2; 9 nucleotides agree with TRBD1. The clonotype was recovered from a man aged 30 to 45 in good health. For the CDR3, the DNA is TGTGCCAGTAGTATTCGACAGGGGGACTATGGCTACACCTTC. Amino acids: CASSIRQGDYGYTF.